The source of this T cell receptor beta chain is a study of PD-L1 blockade in urothelial cancer (dated by TCRdb to 2015 to 2018). With regard to the full study: Every patient began therapy in 2014 and was given atezolizumab 1,200 mg intravenously every 3 weeks. About 85% of the 29 patients were males with bladder-origin urothelial cancer, and 18 of 29 reported a prior smoking history. Nine patients reached durable clinical benefit, while 15 to 25 patients did not. Pretreatment blood TCR-seq was available for about 28 patients, at least one posttreatment blood collection was obtained for 25 or so patients, and tumor TCR-seq was available for 25 or so patients. Blood samples were analyzed 3 weeks after the start of treatment (second dose) and 6 weeks after the start of treatment. Somatic, immune and clinical correlates of response to PD-L1 blockade with atezolizumab in urothelial cancer were the focus of an exploratory multi-omic analysis. Blood samples gave a median of 141,255 T cells and tens of thousands of unique TCRs, with a median clonality of around 0.08. In the same patients, pretreatment tumors underwent whole exome sequencing and RNA sequencing in addition to TCR sequencing. Progression-free survival longer than 6 months counted as durable clinical benefit, and TCR features were additionally tested against both progression-free and overall survival. Pretreatment tumor samples and matched peripheral blood, collected serially before and after atezolizumab treatment, underwent TCR sequencing. Patients had an ECOG performance status of 0 or 1 and had received between 0 and 3 prior chemotherapy regimens. The paper as a whole reports these results and caveats: Small sample size (n of about 30) and many exploratory analyses mean the results are intended to be hypothesis-generating. A pretreatment peripheral blood TCR clonality below the median was linked to improved progression-free and overall survival. Greater expansion of tumor-associated TCR clones in peripheral blood 3 weeks after the start of treatment was observed in patients with durable benefit (n ≈ 20, p = 0.022).

Synthetic TCR analog templates were spiked into each PCR so that absolute template abundance could be estimated from read counts. The immunoSEQ assay was used to amplify TCRbeta CDR3 regions from genomic DNA with bias-controlled V and J gene primers. Sequencing of rearranged TCRbeta segments was performed at approximately 20X coverage. The study's own analysis went as follows. Clustering was used to correct sequencing errors, and CDR3s were annotated against IMGT to assign V, D and J genes. Out-of-frame and stop-codon sequences were excluded, and only productive TCRbeta rearrangements were used in downstream analyses. Clonality was computed as one minus Shannon entropy normalized by the log of the number of unique productive sequences. Clones differing between time points or between blood and tumor were identified using Fisher's exact test with Benjamini-Hochberg correction, with an adjusted p below 0.01 applied as the threshold. In TCRdb, the immuneACCESS table is reduced to in-frame sequences with V and J assigned. These tables do not hold every clone; where another copy was compared, an unresolved V gene accounts for under half, and the others remain unexplained. Clone size and V and J calls were adopted from that table, with D and trimming inferred from the DNA. The sample table shows almost 50,000 clones, and about 86% are seen once. Around 3.2% of the sample goes to the ten largest clones.

The CDR3 covers 16 residues, taking in both the cysteine and the phenylalanine. Only the CDR3 part of the read is kept: 48 bases, read in frame from the first base. Sequences LNHNV (CDR1) and YYDKDF (CDR2) are obtained from the germline V gene (reference sequence). From V the trimming removes 1 base and from J it removes 8 bases, while the gene matches leave 9 bases of the junction unaccounted for. The label giving this sample's time point can be read as: pretreatment peripheral blood. The cohort included 25 to 35 patients with locally advanced or metastatic urothelial carcinoma who were treated at Memorial Sloan Kettering on a trial protocol. Peripheral blood mononuclear cells were collected pretreatment and during treatment, with between 1 and 8 total time points obtained per patient. The Qiagen DNeasy Blood extraction kit was used to purify genomic DNA from total PBMCs and tumor samples. PBMCs were collected pretreatment and during treatment, and were isolated and stored as previously described.

On this clone: Its antigen has not been determined. No per-base quality is available; no much larger clone lies one base away.

Sequencing used PBMCs, obtained around atezolizumab (anti-PD-L1) treatment. The sequence is built from TRBV15 and TRBJ2-1; a stretch of 9 junction bases matches TRBD2. This clonotype was sampled from a man between 65 and 80 years old with urothelial cancer. The DNA reads as follows: TGTGCCACCAGCAGAGGGGACAGCGGGGGGCTCGATGAGCAGTTCTTC. Protein translation: CATSRGDSGGLDEQFF. This CDR3, with the reference TRBV15 and TRBJ2-1 proteins standing in past its ends, gives the full variable domain DAMVIQNPRYQVTQFGKPVTLSCSQTLNHNVMYWYQQKSSQAPKLLFHYYDKDFNNEADTPDNFQSRRPNTSFCFLDIRSPGLGDTAMYLCATSRGDSGGLDEQFFGPGTRLTVL.